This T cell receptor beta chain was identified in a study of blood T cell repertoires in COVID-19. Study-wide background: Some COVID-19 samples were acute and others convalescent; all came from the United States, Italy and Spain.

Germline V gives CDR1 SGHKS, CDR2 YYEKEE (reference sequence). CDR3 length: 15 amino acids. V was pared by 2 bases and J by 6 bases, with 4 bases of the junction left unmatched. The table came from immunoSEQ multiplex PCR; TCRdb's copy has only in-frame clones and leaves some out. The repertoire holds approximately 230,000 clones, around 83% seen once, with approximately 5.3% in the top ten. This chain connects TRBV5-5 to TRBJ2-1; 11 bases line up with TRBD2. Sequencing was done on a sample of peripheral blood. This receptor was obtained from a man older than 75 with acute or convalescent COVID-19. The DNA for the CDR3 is TGTGCCAGCAGCTTTGGGACTAGCGGACTCAATGAGCAGTTCTTC. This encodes CASSFGTSGLNEQFF.